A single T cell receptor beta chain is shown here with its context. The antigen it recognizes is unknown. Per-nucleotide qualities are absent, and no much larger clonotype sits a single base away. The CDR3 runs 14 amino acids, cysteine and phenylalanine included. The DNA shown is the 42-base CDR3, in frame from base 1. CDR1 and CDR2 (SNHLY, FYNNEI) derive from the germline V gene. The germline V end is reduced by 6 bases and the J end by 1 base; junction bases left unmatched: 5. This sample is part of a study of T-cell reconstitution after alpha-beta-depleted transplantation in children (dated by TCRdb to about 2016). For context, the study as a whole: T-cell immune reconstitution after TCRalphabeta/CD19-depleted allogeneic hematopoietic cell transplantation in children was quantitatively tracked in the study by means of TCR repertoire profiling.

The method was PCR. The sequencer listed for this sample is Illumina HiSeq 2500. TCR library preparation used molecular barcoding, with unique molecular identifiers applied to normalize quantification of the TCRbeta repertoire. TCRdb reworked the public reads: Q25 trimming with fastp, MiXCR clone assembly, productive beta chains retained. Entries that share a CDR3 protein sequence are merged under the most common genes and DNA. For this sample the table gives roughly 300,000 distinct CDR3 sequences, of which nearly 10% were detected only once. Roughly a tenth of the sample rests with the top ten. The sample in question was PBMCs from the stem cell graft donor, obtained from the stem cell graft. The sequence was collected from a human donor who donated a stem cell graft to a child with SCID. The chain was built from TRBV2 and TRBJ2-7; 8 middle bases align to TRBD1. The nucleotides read TGTGCCAGCAGGGGACAGGAGGGGTCCTACGAGCAGTACTTC. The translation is CASRGQEGSYEQYF.